Sequencing of this T cell receptor beta chain was carried out in a study of CD8+ T cells in alopecia areata. Study-wide background: Treatment of the treated patients consisted of oral tofacitinib, 5 to 10 mg twice daily. Findings and caveats of the study: Researchers reported that TCR sharing among patients proved less clear than in mice, possibly HLA-linked. As there was one nonresponder, how baseline CD8+ expansion relates to response remains uncertain.

Investigators isolated RNA and reverse transcribed it into cDNA to act as the sequencing template. Libraries were prepared by immunoSEQ multiplex PCR; TCRdb keeps only in-frame clonotypes and omits some of them. The repertoire has around 300,000 clones, over 45% of them found once; the top ten carry around 0.92%. This clone was seen more than once but under ten times. As yet, its antigen is unknown. Treatment specified: oral pan-JAK inhibitor, 5-10 mg twice daily. CDR1 is MDHEN, CDR2 SYDVKM, per germline. The CDR3 totals 13 residues. V lost 1 base and J lost 3, with 7 bases in between. The gene calls are TRBV28 and TRBJ2-7; no firm D call. The TCR comes from a human donor with alopecia areata. The sequencing here drew on CD4+ T cells sorted from blood, taken at week 52, from a patient treated with tofacitinib. The CDR3 reads CASSLLGLYEQYF. For the CDR3, the DNA is TGTGCCAGCAGTTTATTGGGCCTCTACGAGCAGTACTTC.